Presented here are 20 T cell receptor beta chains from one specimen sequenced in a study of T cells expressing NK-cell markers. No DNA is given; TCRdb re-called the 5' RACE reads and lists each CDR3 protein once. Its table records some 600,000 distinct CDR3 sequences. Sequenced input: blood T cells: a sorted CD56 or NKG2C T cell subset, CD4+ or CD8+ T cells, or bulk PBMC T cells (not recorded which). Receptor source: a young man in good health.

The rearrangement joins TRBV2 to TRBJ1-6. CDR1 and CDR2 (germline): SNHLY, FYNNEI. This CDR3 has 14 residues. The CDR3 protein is CASRAARNNSPLHF.

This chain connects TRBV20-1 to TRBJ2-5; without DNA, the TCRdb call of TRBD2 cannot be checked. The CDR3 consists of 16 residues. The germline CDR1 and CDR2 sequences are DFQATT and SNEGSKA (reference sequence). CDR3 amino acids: CSAPTSGRDLGETQYF.

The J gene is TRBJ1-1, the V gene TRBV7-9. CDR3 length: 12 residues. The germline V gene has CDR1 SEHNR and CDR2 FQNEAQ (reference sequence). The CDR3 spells CASSLGVSKAFF.

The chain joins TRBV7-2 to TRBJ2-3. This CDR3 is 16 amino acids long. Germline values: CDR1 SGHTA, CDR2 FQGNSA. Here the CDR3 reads CASSFVQGSSTDTQYF.

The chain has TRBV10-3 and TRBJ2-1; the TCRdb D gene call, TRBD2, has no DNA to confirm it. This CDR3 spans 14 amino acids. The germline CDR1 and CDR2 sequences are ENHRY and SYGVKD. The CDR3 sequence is CAIRGASGRNEQFF.

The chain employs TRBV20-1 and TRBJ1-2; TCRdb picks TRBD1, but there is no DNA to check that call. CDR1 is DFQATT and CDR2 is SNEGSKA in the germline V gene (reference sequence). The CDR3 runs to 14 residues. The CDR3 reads CSAREGAQDYGYTF.

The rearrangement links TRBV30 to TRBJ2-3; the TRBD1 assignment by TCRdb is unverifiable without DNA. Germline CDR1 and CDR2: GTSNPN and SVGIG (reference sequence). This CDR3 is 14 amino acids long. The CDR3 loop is CAWSTPGGTDTQYF.

The CDR3 spells CASSPGPAAYNEQFF. This sequence joins TRBV5-6 and TRBJ2-1; TCRdb's D gene call, TRBD1, goes unchecked for lack of DNA. Germline V gene data show CDR1 as SGHDT and CDR2 as YYEEEE. The CDR3 covers 15 residues. Together with reference TRBV5-6 and TRBJ2-1, the CDR3 gives the full variable domain: DAGVTQSPTHLIKTRGQQVTLRCSPKSGHDTVSWYQQALGQGPQFIFQYYEEEERQRGNFPDRFSGHQFPNYSSELNVNALLLGDSALYLCASSPGPAAYNEQFFGPGTRLTVL.

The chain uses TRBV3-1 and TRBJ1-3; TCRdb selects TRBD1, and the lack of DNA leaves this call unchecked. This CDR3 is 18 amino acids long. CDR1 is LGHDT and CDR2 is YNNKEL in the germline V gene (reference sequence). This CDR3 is CASSQDLQGPGSGNTIYF.

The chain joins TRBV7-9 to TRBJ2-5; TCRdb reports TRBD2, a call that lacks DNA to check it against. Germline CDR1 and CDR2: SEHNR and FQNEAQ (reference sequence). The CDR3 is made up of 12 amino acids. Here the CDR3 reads CASRRTAGTQYF.

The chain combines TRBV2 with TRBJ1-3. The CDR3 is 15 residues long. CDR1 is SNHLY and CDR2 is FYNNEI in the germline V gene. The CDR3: CASSATGRDRNTIYF.

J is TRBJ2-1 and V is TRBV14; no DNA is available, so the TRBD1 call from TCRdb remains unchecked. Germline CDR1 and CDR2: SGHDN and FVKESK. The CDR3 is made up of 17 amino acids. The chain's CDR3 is CASSQDPGRSSYNEQFF.

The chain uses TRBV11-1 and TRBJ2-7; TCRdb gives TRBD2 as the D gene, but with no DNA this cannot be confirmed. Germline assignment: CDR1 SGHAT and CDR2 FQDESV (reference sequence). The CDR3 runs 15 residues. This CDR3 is CASKNSTSGLYEQYF.

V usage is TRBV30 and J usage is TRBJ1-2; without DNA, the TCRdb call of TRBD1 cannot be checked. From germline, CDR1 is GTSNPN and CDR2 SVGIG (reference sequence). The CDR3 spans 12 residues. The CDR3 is CAWDRDYYGYTF. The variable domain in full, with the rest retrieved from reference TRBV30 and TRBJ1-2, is SQTIHQWPATLVQPVGSPLSLECTVEGTSNPNLYWYRQAAGRGLQLLFYSVGIGQISSEVPQNLSASRPQDRQFILSSKKLLLSDSGFYLCAWDRDYYGYTFGSGTRLTVV.

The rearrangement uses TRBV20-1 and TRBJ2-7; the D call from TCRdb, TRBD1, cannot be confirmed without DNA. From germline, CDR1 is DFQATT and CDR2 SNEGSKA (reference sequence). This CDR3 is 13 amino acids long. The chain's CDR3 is CSAQTGHQHEQYF.

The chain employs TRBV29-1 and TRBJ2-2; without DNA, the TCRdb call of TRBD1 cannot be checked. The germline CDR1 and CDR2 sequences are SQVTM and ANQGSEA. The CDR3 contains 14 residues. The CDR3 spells CSAGPDKNTGELFF.

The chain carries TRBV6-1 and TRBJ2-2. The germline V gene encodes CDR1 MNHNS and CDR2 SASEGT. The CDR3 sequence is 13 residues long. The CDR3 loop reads CAILNTNTGELFF.

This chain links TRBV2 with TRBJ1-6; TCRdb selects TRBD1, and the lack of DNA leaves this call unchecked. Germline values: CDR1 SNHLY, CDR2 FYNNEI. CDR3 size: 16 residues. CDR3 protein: CASSEAGTEYNSPLHF.

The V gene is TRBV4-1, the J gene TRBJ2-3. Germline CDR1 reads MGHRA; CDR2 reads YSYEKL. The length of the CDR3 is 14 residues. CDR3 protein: CASSQDRRTDTQYF.

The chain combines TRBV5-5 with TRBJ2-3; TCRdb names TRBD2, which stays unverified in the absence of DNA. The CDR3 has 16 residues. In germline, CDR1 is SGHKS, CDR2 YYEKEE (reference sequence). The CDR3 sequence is CASSLALAGAVDTQYF.